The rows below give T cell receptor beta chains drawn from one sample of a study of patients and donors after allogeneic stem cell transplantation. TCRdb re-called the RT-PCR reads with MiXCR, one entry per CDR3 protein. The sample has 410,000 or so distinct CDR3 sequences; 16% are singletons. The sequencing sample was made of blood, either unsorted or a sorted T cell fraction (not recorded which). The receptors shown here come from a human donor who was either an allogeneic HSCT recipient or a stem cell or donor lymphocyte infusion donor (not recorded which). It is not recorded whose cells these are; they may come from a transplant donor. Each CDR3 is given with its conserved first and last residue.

cdr3_aa: CASLSEQFF
v_call: TRBV19

cdr3_aa: CASSQDGALEQFF
v_call: TRBV4-3

cdr3_aa: CSVGERGGNTEAFF
v_call: TRBV29-1

cdr3_aa: CASRTKGNNEQFF
v_call: TRBV2

cdr3_aa: CASSPYKYGGGHTGELFF
v_call: TRBV4-2

cdr3_aa: CASRPGGQGARKGAEAFF
v_call: TRBV2

cdr3_aa: CASSYGNSNQPQHF
v_call: TRBV6-5

cdr3_aa: CASSPRDSANTGELFF
v_call: TRBV5-1

cdr3_aa: CASTLQGTDTQYF
v_call: TRBV6-5

cdr3_aa: CASSQAPLAADTQYF
v_call: TRBV3-1

cdr3_aa: CASGLLNTEAFF
v_call: TRBV21-1

cdr3_aa: CASSLDNHPNQPQHF
v_call: TRBV5-1

cdr3_aa: CASIGRAITASTDTQYF
v_call: TRBV7-8

cdr3_aa: CASGPRYEKLFF
v_call: TRBV5-5

cdr3_aa: CSAEGVTGGDQHF
v_call: TRBV20-1

cdr3_aa: CASSAVPSERVEAFF
v_call: TRBV9

cdr3_aa: CASSLANQAGEQYF
v_call: TRBV12-3/TRBV12-4

cdr3_aa: CASSLDLRGERLAGSLYNEQFF
v_call: TRBV13

cdr3_aa: CASSQDPQHTGSSYEQYF
v_call: TRBV4-3

cdr3_aa: CASSRQGAHEQYF
v_call: TRBV9

cdr3_aa: CAIRVGTSGGARDTQYF
v_call: TRBV10-3

cdr3_aa: CASSLGVLAGGQSDTQYF
v_call: TRBV11-2

cdr3_aa: CASSQEEGNIQYF
v_call: TRBV4-1

cdr3_aa: CASSPGRGGSYGYTF
v_call: TRBV7-2

cdr3_aa: CATSRDGTPEQFF
v_call: TRBV15

cdr3_aa: CSAIPRRPGANVLTF
v_call: TRBV20-1

cdr3_aa: CASSRGGAGTDTQYF
v_call: TRBV7-2

cdr3_aa: CASSPTGAGELFF
v_call: TRBV7-9

cdr3_aa: CSARGGSGYEQYF
v_call: TRBV20-1

cdr3_aa: CASSYSGDIYGYTF
v_call: TRBV6-5

cdr3_aa: CASSQEGLAGFTDTQYF
v_call: TRBV4-3

cdr3_aa: CASSSHTWTDSYNEQFF
v_call: TRBV12-3/TRBV12-4

cdr3_aa: CSARPGTSGLNEQFF
v_call: TRBV20-1

cdr3_aa: CSARDPGNSYEQYF
v_call: TRBV20-1

cdr3_aa: CASSFSGAGGYTF
v_call: TRBV5-5

cdr3_aa: CASSIRTADNEQFF
v_call: TRBV21-1

cdr3_aa: CAWTGPGQQAFF
v_call: TRBV30

cdr3_aa: CASSVGASETQYF
v_call: TRBV9

cdr3_aa: CASMGQGYEQYF
v_call: TRBV27

cdr3_aa: CASSSSLLGVKETQYF
v_call: TRBV7-6

cdr3_aa: CSARGGSGNTIYF
v_call: TRBV20-1

cdr3_aa: CASSQGRRDQETQYF
v_call: TRBV3-1

cdr3_aa: CASSFIATDPYEQYF
v_call: TRBV12-3/TRBV12-4

cdr3_aa: CASSDGGWYNTGELFF
v_call: TRBV27

cdr3_aa: CASSPAYEQFF
v_call: TRBV7-9

cdr3_aa: CASSLGALQDEQYF
v_call: TRBV12-3/TRBV12-4

cdr3_aa: CASSLVRKSAYNEQFF
v_call: TRBV11-3

cdr3_aa: CATLQGPTGQGIDTQYF
v_call: TRBV15

cdr3_aa: CASSWDLQETQYF
v_call: TRBV12-3/TRBV12-4

cdr3_aa: CASSPEDTDTQYF
v_call: TRBV4-2

cdr3_aa: CASRGYGYTF
v_call: TRBV25-1

cdr3_aa: CASSWPGTGSYEQYF
v_call: TRBV5-1

cdr3_aa: CASSYGGHEQFF
v_call: TRBV6-5

cdr3_aa: CASSTIGRPVEDTQYF
v_call: TRBV5-1

cdr3_aa: CASSFLPGEANTGELFF
v_call: TRBV27

cdr3_aa: CASSGLAGVGETQYF
v_call: TRBV2

cdr3_aa: CASSCIAGSMFADTQYF
v_call: TRBV5-6

cdr3_aa: CASSVETGQTNEQFF
v_call: TRBV9